This T cell receptor beta chain was recovered during a study of beta chain features in type 1 diabetes. Overall study context: Patients and healthy donors were similar in age, gender and cell yields. Sorted cells from all samples, numbering approximately 100 million, were examined.

Expressed TCRB transcripts were sequenced after all isolated RNA was converted to cDNA. Roughly 3.6 million reads on average were seen across naive, central memory and regulatory T cell samples. Measured with immunoSEQ multiplex PCR; TCRdb has only the in-frame clones, and not every one. The sample lists 130,000 or so clones, 17% occurring once. Study observations and caveats: TCRB CDR3s from Type 1 diabetes patients were moderately but significantly shorter in all four CD4+ subsets. PCR might favor shorter templates, but any such skew would affect patients and controls equally.

This CDR3 is built from 12 residues. The germline V and J ends were trimmed by 5 bases and 3 bases, with 7 bases remaining between them. The germline gives CDR1 LNHDA, CDR2 SQIVND (reference sequence). About this clone: The antigen is unknown.

The clonotype comes from a man between 18 and 35 years old with type 1 diabetes. The V and J genes are TRBV19 and TRBJ1-2; no clear D gene. Sequencing used central memory CD4+ T cells from blood. Written as DNA, the CDR3 is TGTGCCAGTAGTCCCCTTTACTATGGCTACACCTTC. Residues: CASSPLYYGYTF.